This is a list of T cell receptor beta chains from one sample in a study of blood T cell repertoires in COVID-19. Profiled with immunoSEQ multiplex PCR; TCRdb holds only in-frame clones, not every one. The table records some 73,000 clones, 65% to 90% of them present only once. Source material: peripheral blood. These TCRs come from a man aged 80 or over with COVID-19, enrolled during active disease. The CDR3 runs from the conserved cysteine through the conserved F or W. Fields, in order: V gene, J gene, D gene, clone size, CDR3 DNA, CDR3 protein. A D gene is named only where the DNA matches it firmly. Clone sizes are given selectively: once, few, many, or a class where the clone is expanded.

TRBV19,TRBJ1-1,-,-,TGTGCCAGTGGGGGGGGCAGGGTCAGGCCTGAAGCTTTCTTT,CASGGGRVRPEAFF
TRBV7-3,TRBJ2-7,TRBD2,few,TGTGCCAGCAGCTCCCAAGGACTAGCGGGAAAGTACGAGCAGTACTTC,CASSSQGLAGKYEQYF
TRBV9,TRBJ2-3,-,-,TGTGCCAGCAGCGCATACAGGGCCCTGAGTCAAGATACGCAGTATTTT,CASSAYRALSQDTQYF
TRBV7-2,TRBJ2-2,TRBD2,-,TGTGCCAGCAGCTTAGCTTCAAGCGGGGGGACCGGGGAGCTGTTTTTT,CASSLASSGGTGELFF
TRBV23-1,TRBJ1-5,-,few,TGCGCCAGCACAAATAAGGGGGAAAGACAGCCCCAGCATTTT,CASTNKGERQPQHF
TRBV11-3,TRBJ2-1,TRBD1,-,TGTGCCAGCAGCCACCGTGGACAGGGTAACAATGAGCAGTTCTTC,CASSHRGQGNNEQFF
TRBV5-1,TRBJ1-1,-,-,TGCGCCAGCAGCTTGGGGGGCGCGGACACTGAAGCTTTCTTT,CASSLGGADTEAFF
TRBV7-3,TRBJ2-1,TRBD1,-,TGTGCCAGCAGCTTATACGGACAGGGGGCCGATGAGCAGTTCTTC,CASSLYGQGADEQFF
TRBV3-1/TRBV3-2,TRBJ2-1,TRBD2,-,TGTGCCAGCAGCAAATCCTTAGCGGGGGGGCTCGGGAATGAGCAGTTCTTC,CASSKSLAGGLGNEQFF
TRBV4-1,TRBJ2-5,TRBD2,-,TGCGCCAGCAGCCAAGATATGGTGGGGACTAGCGGGTCCCCGGATCGGGAGACCCAGTACTTC,CASSQDMVGTSGSPDRETQYF
TRBV9,TRBJ2-7,TRBD1,few,TGTGCCAGCAGCTCCCGGACAGGGGGCTACGAGCAGTACTTC,CASSSRTGGYEQYF
TRBV6-5,TRBJ1-3,-,-,TGTGCCAGCAATATAATGCGGGGGTCGGGAAACACCATATATTTT,CASNIMRGSGNTIYF
TRBV9,TRBJ2-3,TRBD1,-,TGTGCCAGCAGCTCAGAGGGGGCTAGCACAGATACGCAGTATTTT,CASSSEGASTDTQYF
TRBV5-1,TRBJ2-7,-,few,TGCGCCAGCAGCCCTGGGAGAACTTCCTACGAGCAGTACTTC,CASSPGRTSYEQYF
TRBV27,TRBJ2-7,TRBD2,-,TGTGCCAGCAGGAGACTAGCGGGCATCTACGAGCAGTACTTC,CASRRLAGIYEQYF
TRBV7-3,TRBJ1-1,TRBD1,-,TGTGCCAGCAGCTTAAGACAGGGGGCCACTGAAGCTTTCTTT,CASSLRQGATEAFF
TRBV5-1,TRBJ1-3,-,-,TGCGCCAGCAGTCCTGAGGCCTCTGGAAACACCATATATTTT,CASSPEASGNTIYF
TRBV5-8,TRBJ1-2,-,-,TGTGCCAGCAGCTCCGCCAGACTAAACAACTATGGCTACACCTTC,CASSSARLNNYGYTF
TRBV11-3,TRBJ2-1,-,-,TGTGCCAGCAAAGCGGGCGACAATGAGCAGTTCTTC,CASKAGDNEQFF
TRBV5-1,TRBJ2-7,TRBD1,-,TGCGCCAGCAGCCCGGACAGGGTACCCTACGAGCAGTACTTC,CASSPDRVPYEQYF
TRBV18,TRBJ1-5,TRBD1,-,TGTGCCAGCTCACCCCGGACAGGGGGTCAGCCCCAGCATTTT,CASSPRTGGQPQHF
TRBV3-1/TRBV3-2,TRBJ1-4,TRBD1,-,TGTGCCAGCAGCCTACAGGGGCCGAATGAAAAACTGTTTTTT,CASSLQGPNEKLFF
TRBV5-4,TRBJ1-5,TRBD1,-,TGTGCCAGCAGCCCGGGACAGGGTATCAATCAGCCCCAGCATTTT,CASSPGQGINQPQHF
TRBV7-6,TRBJ2-7,-,-,TGTGCCAGCAGCCCCCTTGCGGGGCGCTCCTACGAGCAGTACTTC,CASSPLAGRSYEQYF
TRBV5-8,TRBJ1-1,-,-,TGTGCCAGCAGCCCGGGACTCCGGAACACTGAAGCTTTCTTT,CASSPGLRNTEAFF
TRBV7-9,TRBJ2-4,-,-,TGTGCCAGCAGCCGAATTAGCGGACCCAAAAACATTCAGTACTTC,CASSRISGPKNIQYF
TRBV21-1,TRBJ1-1,-,-,TGTGCCAGCAGCACCCTTGACACTGAAGCTTTCTTT,CASSTLDTEAFF
TRBV19,TRBJ1-3,TRBD1,-,TGTGCCAGTAGTGCGGACAGGGATAAAGACACCATATATTTT,CASSADRDKDTIYF
TRBV5-1,TRBJ1-6,TRBD1,-,TGCGCCAGCAGCTCCGGGACAGGGGGAAGGGATAATTCACCCCTCCACTTT,CASSSGTGGRDNSPLHF
TRBV6-5,TRBJ1-5,-,few,TGTGCCAGCAGTCCTTGGGGGGGAAGCAATCAGCCCCAGCATTTT,CASSPWGGSNQPQHF
TRBV4-2,TRBJ1-1,TRBD1,-,TGTGCCAGCAGCCAGGGCTTTAAGGGGGCCAACACTGAAGCTTTCTTT,CASSQGFKGANTEAFF
TRBV19,TRBJ1-2,TRBD1,-,TGTGCCAGTAGTATGCTCCTGGGACAGGGAAGCGGCTATGGCTACACCTTC,CASSMLLGQGSGYGYTF
TRBV18,TRBJ1-4,-,-,TGTGCCAGCTCACCCCCCGGAGGGATGAATGAAAAACTGTTTTTT,CASSPPGGMNEKLFF
TRBV3-1/TRBV3-2,TRBJ1-1,TRBD1,-,TGTGCCAGCAGCCAAGAGGAGGGGGCGAAGGCTTTCTTT,CASSQEEGAKAFF
TRBV28,TRBJ1-2,-,-,TGTGCCAGCAGTATAGGGCAGGGGATCTATGGCTACACCTTC,CASSIGQGIYGYTF
TRBV6-6,TRBJ1-1,-,few,TGTGCCAGCAGTCCAGGCAGGGCAGGGTGGCGGAACACTGAAGCTTTCTTT,CASSPGRAGWRNTEAFF
TRBV9,TRBJ2-3,TRBD2,few,TGTGCCAGCAGCGTAGCTGCCAGCGGGGGATCCACAGATACGCAGTATTTT,CASSVAASGGSTDTQYF
TRBV6-5,TRBJ2-4,-,-,TGTGCCAGCAAGCTCAGGGTTGTAGCCAAAAACATTCAGTACTTC,CASKLRVVAKNIQYF
TRBV21-1,TRBJ1-3,-,-,TGTGCCAGCAGCGGTAACAGGGGCTCTGGAAACACCATATATTTT,CASSGNRGSGNTIYF
TRBV3-1/TRBV3-2,TRBJ1-4,-,-,TGTGCCAGCAGCCAAGGAGGCTTTCTAACCGAAAAACTGTTTTTT,CASSQGGFLTEKLFF
TRBV20-1,TRBJ2-7,-,-,TGCAGTGCTAGAGATCGGGAAGAGCAGTACTTC,CSARDREEQYF
TRBV5-4,TRBJ2-3,TRBD2,-,TGTGCCAGCAGCCTCGGACTAGCACGCGGAGGAAAAGATACGCAGTATTTT,CASSLGLARGGKDTQYF